The text below deals with one TCR beta chain. The data were taken from a study of blood T cell repertoires in COVID-19. The wider study: Spain, Italy and the United States supplied samples that represented acute and convalescent COVID-19. Sample material is recorded as cDNA or gDNA derived from T cells, B-cell-depleted T cells, or PBMCs.

V gave up 3 bases and J gave up 4 bases, with 5 bases separating them. The CDR3 loop spans 12 amino acids. In the authors' methods: Amplification of reference gene primers was used by the study to estimate nucleated cell counts. Only in-frame clones appear in the TCRdb table, and some are missing; sequencing was by immunoSEQ multiplex PCR. V and J calls and clone size are those listed in that table; D and trimming were worked out from the DNA. The repertoire holds 190,000 or so clones, 85% to 90% seen once, with 0.5% to 0.75% in the top ten. The TCR comes from a man aged 50-60 years with acute or convalescent COVID-19. The chain links TRBV12-3 or TRBV12-4 to TRBJ2-3; D call uncertain. Sequenced: peripheral blood. The CDR3, as DNA: TGTGCCAGCAGTTTCTCTGCAGATACGCAGTATTTT. Its translation: CASSFSADTQYF.